Presented here are 21 T cell receptor beta chains from one specimen sequenced in a study of cytomegalovirus exposure and HLA in healthy donors. The PCR employed 60 Vbeta primers together with 13 Jbeta primers. Using immunoSEQ multiplex PCR, the repertoire was profiled, and TCRdb retains in-frame clones only, with some absent. This sample's table has 87,000 or so clones. Sequencing was carried out using PBMCs. The receptor source for this set is a man aged 45-60 years in good health and CMV-seropositive.

The chain has TRBV4-3 and TRBJ2-7; 8 bases map to TRBD1. The CDR3 covers 15 residues. Losses at the gene ends were 4 bases for V and 6 bases for J; bases not matched to a gene: 11. Germline loops: CDR1 LGHNA, CDR2 YSLEER. The CDR3 spells CASSPLAGGTFEQYF. CDR3 bases: TGCGCCAGCAGCCCCCTGGCAGGGGGCACTTTCGAGCAGTACTTC.

The chain combines TRBV29-1 with TRBJ1-1, with 7 bases matching TRBD1. Germline V gene sequence: CDR1 SQVTM, CDR2 ANQGSEA. The CDR3 contains 13 residues. V dropped 7 bases and J dropped 4; count of bases not matched to a gene: 9. CDR3 sequence (DNA): TGCAGCGGGACAGGCTCGGGTGGCACTGAAGCTTTCTTT. Its protein product is CSGTGSGGTEAFF.

The chain couples TRBV29-1 to TRBJ2-1; D remains unclear. Germline V gene data show CDR1 as SQVTM and CDR2 as ANQGSEA. The CDR3 length is 12 residues. V dropped 4 bases and J dropped 9 bases, with 13 bases sitting between them. CDR3 region: CSVGPQWSEQFF. CDR3 nucleotides: TGCAGCGTTGGACCTCAGTGGAGTGAGCAGTTCTTC.

J is TRBJ2-7 and V is TRBV27; 7 bases match TRBD2. The CDR3 contains 17 residues. Unmatched junction bases numbered 14, after V lost 4 bases and J lost 2 bases. Germline assignment: CDR1 MNHEY and CDR2 SMNVEV (reference sequence). The DNA for the CDR3 is TGTGCCAGCAGTTCCAGTCAGGTTGCGGGAGCGCCCTACGAGCAGTACTTC. Translated, it gives CASSSSQVAGAPYEQYF.

The chain recombines TRBV7-9 with TRBJ2-5; 13 bases align to TRBD2. The CDR3 extends over 16 amino acids. The V segment lost 1 base and the J segment 10 bases; nucleotides outside the gene matches: 9. Germline V gene lookup returns CDR1 SEHNR and CDR2 FQNEAQ (reference sequence). This chain's CDR3 is CASSLEGLAGSQSQYF. The CDR3 DNA follows: TGTGCCAGCAGCTTAGAGGGACTAGCGGGGAGTCAGAGCCAGTACTTC.

Written as DNA, the CDR3 is TGTGCCAGCAGTGGAGTCAGGGTAGATCAGCCCCAGCATTTT. This codes for CASSGVRVDQPQHF. The chain is built from TRBV2 and TRBJ1-5, with D perhaps matching TRBD1 (5 bases). Trimming shortened V by 4 bases and J by 5 bases, and 12 bases separated the two germline ends. The CDR3 loop spans 14 amino acids. CDR1 SNHLY and CDR2 FYNNEI come from the germline V gene.

The J gene is TRBJ2-5, the V gene TRBV27; tentative D call: TRBD1 (6 bases). The CDR3 has 13 residues. Trimming took off 3 bases at V and 4 bases at J, with 9 bases between the two ends. The germline V gene has CDR1 MNHEY and CDR2 SMNVEV (reference sequence). CDR3 in amino acids: CASSFRGRETQYF. The CDR3 DNA sequence: TGTGCCAGCAGTTTCAGGGGTAGAGAGACCCAGTACTTC.

V usage is TRBV19 and J usage is TRBJ2-7, with 10 bases identical to TRBD1. V lost 6 bases to trimming and J lost 5 bases; unmatched junction nucleotides: 7. The CDR3 loop spans 14 amino acids. The germline CDR1 and CDR2 sequences are LNHDA and SQIVND (reference sequence). CDR3 amino acids: CASRKRQGADEQYF. The CDR3, as DNA: TGTGCCAGTAGAAAACGACAGGGGGCGGACGAGCAGTACTTC.

The chain has TRBV11-2 and TRBJ2-7; 8 bases fit TRBD2. CDR3 length: 15 residues. In germline, CDR1 is SGHAT, CDR2 FQNNGV. The junction had 2 bases not matched to a gene; V was cut back by 0 bases and J by 1 base. CDR3 nucleotide sequence: TGTGCCAGCAGCTTAGATCGGGGGGGATCCTACGAGCAGTACTTC. It translates to CASSLDRGGSYEQYF. Full variable domain (rest looked up from reference TRBV11-2 and TRBJ2-7): EAGVAQSPRYKIIEKRQSVAFWCNPISGHATLYWYQQILGQGPKLLIQFQNNGVVDDSQLPKDRFSAERLKGVDSTLKIQPAKLEDSAVYLCASSLDRGGSYEQYFGPGTRLTVT.

V usage is TRBV7-9 and J usage is TRBJ2-2; maybe TRBD1 (5 bases). The CDR3 has 13 amino acids. Germline V CDR1 and CDR2: SEHNR, FQNEAQ (reference sequence). Trimming took off 5 bases at V and 6 bases at J, with 10 bases between the two ends. The CDR3 DNA sequence: TGTGCCAGCAGCCAAGGGGTACCCGGGGAGCTGTTTTTT. As protein: CASSQGVPGELFF.

The V and J genes are TRBV4-1 and TRBJ1-4, with 8 positions matching TRBD1. V lost 1 base, J lost 6 bases, and 10 bases stayed unmatched. CDR1 MGHRA and CDR2 YSYEKL come from the germline V gene. The CDR3 runs to 17 residues. The CDR3 nucleotides read TGCGCCAGCAGCCAAGGGACCGGGGGACAGGTTGATGAAAAACTGTTTTTT. Translation: CASSQGTGGQVDEKLFF.

The J gene is TRBJ2-2, the V gene TRBV19; 9 bases match TRBD2. Looked up from germline, CDR1 is LNHDA and CDR2 is SQIVND (reference sequence). The J segment lost 5 bases and the V segment lost 6 bases, leaving 7 bases of the junction unmatched. CDR3 length: 15 amino acids. CDR3 in DNA: TGTGCCAGTAGCCCCTGGACTAGCGATACCGGGGAGCTGTTTTTT. It translates to CASSPWTSDTGELFF. Variable domain in full (rest from reference TRBV19 and TRBJ2-2): DGGITQSPKYLFRKEGQNVTLSCEQNLNHDAMYWYRQDPGQGLRLIYYSQIVNDFQKGDIAEGYSVSREKKESFPLTVTSAQKNPTAFYLCASSPWTSDTGELFFGEGSRLTVL.

J is TRBJ2-3 and V is TRBV29-1; TRBD2 aligns across 7 bases. Germline V gene data show CDR1 as SQVTM and CDR2 as ANQGSEA. The CDR3 totals 15 residues. The junction had 7 bases not matched to a gene; V was cut back by 2 bases and J by 2 bases. The CDR3 is CSVERAGSFTDTQYF. The CDR3 DNA reads TGCAGCGTTGAAAGAGCGGGATCTTTCACAGATACGCAGTATTTT.

This rearrangement joins TRBV11-2 to TRBJ2-3; 12 nucleotides match TRBD2. J lost 1 base, V lost 5 bases, and 13 bases had no gene match. Germline-derived CDR1 and CDR2 are SGHAT and FQNNGV. This CDR3 has 19 residues. DNA for the CDR3: TGTGCCAGCAGCAACGCCCTCGGGACTAGCGGGCGGGGCACAGATACGCAGTATTTT. Translating it yields CASSNALGTSGRGTDTQYF.

The chain is built from TRBV6-5 and TRBJ1-2, with D perhaps matching TRBD1 (5 bases). V was pared by 2 bases and J by 8 bases, with 9 bases between. Germline CDR1 reads MNHEY; CDR2 reads SVGAGI. The CDR3 contains 12 residues. CDR3 coding DNA: TGTGCCAGCAGTTACCCAGGGTGGGGCTACACCTTC. This codes for CASSYPGWGYTF.

V gene TRBV27 combines with J gene TRBJ2-1; D ambiguous. CDR1 and CDR2 from the germline V gene are MNHEY and SMNVEV (reference sequence). The CDR3 is 12 amino acids. Trimming took 5 bases from V and 10 from J, leaving 12 bases between them. The CDR3 sequence is CASSPILAEQFF. The CDR3 DNA follows: TGTGCCAGCAGTCCGATCCTCGCGGAGCAGTTCTTC.

This chain joins TRBV6-5 and TRBJ1-3, with D maybe TRBD1 (6 bases). V lost 3 bases to trimming and J lost 4 bases, with 13 bases between them. This CDR3 has 15 amino acids. Germline assignment: CDR1 MNHEY and CDR2 SVGAGI. The CDR3 bases are TGTGCCAGCAGTTATAATCAGGGGAGAGGAAACACCATATATTTT. This sequence encodes CASSYNQGRGNTIYF.

The rearrangement joins TRBV19 to TRBJ1-6; 7 nucleotides line up with TRBD1. From germline, CDR1 is LNHDA and CDR2 SQIVND (reference sequence). Losses at the gene ends were 7 bases for V and 9 bases for J; bases not matched to a gene: 12. The CDR3 consists of 15 residues. The CDR3 loop reads CASNSDRAGISPLHF. CDR3 DNA: TGTGCCAGTAACTCAGACAGGGCCGGTATTTCACCCCTCCACTTT.

The rearrangement uses TRBV9 and TRBJ1-1, with TRBD1 as a possible D gene (6 bases). The germline gives CDR1 SGDLS, CDR2 YYNGEE. The CDR3 consists of 14 residues. V dropped 4 bases and J dropped 5 bases, with 15 bases sitting between them. The DNA for the CDR3 is TGTGCCAGCAGCCCCCCCTGGACAGTGACTGAAGCTTTCTTT. Translating gives CASSPPWTVTEAFF.

The chain has TRBV18 and TRBJ1-1; 7 bases match TRBD1. V was pared by 3 bases and J by 1 base, with 2 bases of the junction left unmatched. The CDR3 is 14 amino acids. The germline V gene has CDR1 KGHSH and CDR2 LQKENI. The CDR3 DNA follows: TGTGCCAGCTCACCGGACAGGTCGAACACTGAAGCTTTCTTT. Its translation is CASSPDRSNTEAFF.

The genes are TRBV10-3 and TRBJ2-7; D possibly corresponds to TRBD2 (6 bases). This CDR3 spans 14 amino acids. The V and J ends lost 2 bases and 2 bases respectively, with 10 bases between them. In germline, CDR1 is ENHRY, CDR2 SYGVKD. The CDR3 reads CAISEEEGPYEQYF. The CDR3 nucleotides read TGTGCCATCAGTGAGGAGGAGGGGCCCTACGAGCAGTACTTC.